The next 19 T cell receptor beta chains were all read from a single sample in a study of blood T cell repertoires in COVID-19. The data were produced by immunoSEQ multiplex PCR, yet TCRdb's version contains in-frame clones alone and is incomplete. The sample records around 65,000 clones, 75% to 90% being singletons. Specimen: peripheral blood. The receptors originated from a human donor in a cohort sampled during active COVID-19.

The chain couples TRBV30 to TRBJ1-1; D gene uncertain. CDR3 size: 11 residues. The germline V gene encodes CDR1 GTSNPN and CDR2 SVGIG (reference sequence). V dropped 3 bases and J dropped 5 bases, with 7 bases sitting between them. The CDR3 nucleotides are TGTGCCTGGAGCCCCCCGACTGAAGCTTTCTTT. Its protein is CAWSPPTEAFF.

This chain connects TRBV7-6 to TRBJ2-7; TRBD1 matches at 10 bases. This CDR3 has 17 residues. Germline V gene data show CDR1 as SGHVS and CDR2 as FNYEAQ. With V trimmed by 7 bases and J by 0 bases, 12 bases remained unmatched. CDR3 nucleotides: TGTGCCAGCACCTTCTCGACCGGGGACAGGGGCTCCTACGAGCAGTACTTC. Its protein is CASTFSTGDRGSYEQYF.

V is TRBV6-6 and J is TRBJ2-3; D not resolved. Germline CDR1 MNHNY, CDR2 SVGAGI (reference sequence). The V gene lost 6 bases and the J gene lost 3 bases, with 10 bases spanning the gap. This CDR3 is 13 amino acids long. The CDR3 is CASRAWLTDTQYF. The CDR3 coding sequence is TGTGCCAGCAGGGCCTGGTTGACAGATACGCAGTATTTT.

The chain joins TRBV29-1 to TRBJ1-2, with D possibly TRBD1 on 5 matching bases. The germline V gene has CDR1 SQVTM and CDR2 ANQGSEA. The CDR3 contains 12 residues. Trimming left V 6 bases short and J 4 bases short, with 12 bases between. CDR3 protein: CSVGGEGYGYTF. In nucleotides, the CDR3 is TGCAGCGTCGGGGGGGAGGGCTATGGCTACACCTTC.

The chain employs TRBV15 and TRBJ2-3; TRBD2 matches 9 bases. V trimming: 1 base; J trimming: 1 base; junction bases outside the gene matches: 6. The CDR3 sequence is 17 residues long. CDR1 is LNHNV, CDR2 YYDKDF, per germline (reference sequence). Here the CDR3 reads CATSRGDQRGGTDTQYF. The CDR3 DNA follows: TGTGCCACCAGCAGAGGAGACCAGCGGGGGGGCACAGATACGCAGTATTTT.

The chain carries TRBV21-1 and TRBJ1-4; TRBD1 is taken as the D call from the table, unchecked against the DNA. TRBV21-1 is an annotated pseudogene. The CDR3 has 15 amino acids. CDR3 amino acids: CASSPQGARSEKLFF. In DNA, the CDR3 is TGTGCCAGCAGCCCACAGGGGGCGCGGAGTGAAAAACTGTTTTTT.

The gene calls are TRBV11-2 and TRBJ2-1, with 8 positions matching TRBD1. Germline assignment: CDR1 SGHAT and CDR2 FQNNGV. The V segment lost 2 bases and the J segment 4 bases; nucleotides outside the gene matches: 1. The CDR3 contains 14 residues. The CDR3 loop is CASSLTGGYNEQFF. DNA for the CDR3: TGTGCCAGCAGCTTAACAGGGGGATACAATGAGCAGTTCTTC.

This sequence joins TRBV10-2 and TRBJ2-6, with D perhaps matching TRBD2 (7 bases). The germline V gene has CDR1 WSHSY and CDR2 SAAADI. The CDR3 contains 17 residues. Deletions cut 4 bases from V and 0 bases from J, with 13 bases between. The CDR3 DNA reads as TGCGCCAGCAGTGCCAGGGGAGGGATCTCTGGGGCCAACGTCCTGACTTTC. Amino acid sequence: CASSARGGISGANVLTF.

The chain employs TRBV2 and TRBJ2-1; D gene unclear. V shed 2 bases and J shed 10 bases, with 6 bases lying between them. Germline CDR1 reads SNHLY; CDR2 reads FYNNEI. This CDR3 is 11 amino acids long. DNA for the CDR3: TGTGCCAGCAGTGAAATGACAGAGCAGTTCTTC. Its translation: CASSEMTEQFF.

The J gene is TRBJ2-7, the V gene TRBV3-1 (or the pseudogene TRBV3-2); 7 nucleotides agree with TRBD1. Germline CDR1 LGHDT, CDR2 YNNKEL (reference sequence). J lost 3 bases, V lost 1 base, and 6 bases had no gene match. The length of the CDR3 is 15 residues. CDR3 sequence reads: CASSQGVGQYYEQYF. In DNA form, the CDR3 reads TGTGCCAGCAGCCAAGGTGTGGGACAGTACTACGAGCAGTACTTC.

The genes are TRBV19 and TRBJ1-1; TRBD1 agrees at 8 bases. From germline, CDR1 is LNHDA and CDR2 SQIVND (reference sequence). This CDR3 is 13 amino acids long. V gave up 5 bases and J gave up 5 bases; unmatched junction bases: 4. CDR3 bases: TGTGCCAGTAGTCAGGGGGCAGGGACTGAAGCTTTCTTT. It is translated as CASSQGAGTEAFF.

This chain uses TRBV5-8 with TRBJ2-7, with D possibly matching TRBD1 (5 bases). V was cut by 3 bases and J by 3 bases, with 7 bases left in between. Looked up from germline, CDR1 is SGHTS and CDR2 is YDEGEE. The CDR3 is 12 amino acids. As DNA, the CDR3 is TGTGCCAGCAGCTCCGACAGCTACGAGCAGTACGTC. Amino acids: CASSSDSYEQYV.

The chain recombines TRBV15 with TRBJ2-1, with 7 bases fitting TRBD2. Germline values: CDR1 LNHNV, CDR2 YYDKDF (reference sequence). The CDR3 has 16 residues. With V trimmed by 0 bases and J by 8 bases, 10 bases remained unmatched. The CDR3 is CATSRDSQRGGHEQFF. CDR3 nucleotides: TGTGCCACCAGCAGAGATTCCCAGCGGGGAGGTCATGAGCAGTTCTTC. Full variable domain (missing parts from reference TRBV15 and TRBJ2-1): DAMVIQNPRYQVTQFGKPVTLSCSQTLNHNVMYWYQQKSSQAPKLLFHYYDKDFNNEADTPDNFQSRRPNTSFCFLDIRSPGLGDTAMYLCATSRDSQRGGHEQFFGPGTRLTVL.

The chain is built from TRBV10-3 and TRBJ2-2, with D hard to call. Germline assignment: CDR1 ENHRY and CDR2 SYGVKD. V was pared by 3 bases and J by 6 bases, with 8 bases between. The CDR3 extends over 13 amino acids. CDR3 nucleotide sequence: TGTGCCATCAGTGATGATACAGCCGGGGAGCTGTTTTTT. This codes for CAISDDTAGELFF.

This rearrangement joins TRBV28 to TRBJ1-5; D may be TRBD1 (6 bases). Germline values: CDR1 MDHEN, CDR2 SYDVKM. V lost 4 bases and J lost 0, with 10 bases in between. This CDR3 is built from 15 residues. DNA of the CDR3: TGTGCCAGCAGTTCTGGACAGAATAGCAATCAGCCCCAGCATTTT. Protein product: CASSSGQNSNQPQHF.

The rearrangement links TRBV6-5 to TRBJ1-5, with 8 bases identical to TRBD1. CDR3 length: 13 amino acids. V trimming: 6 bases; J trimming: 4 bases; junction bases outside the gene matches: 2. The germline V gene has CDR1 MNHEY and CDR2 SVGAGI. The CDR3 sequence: CASSNRGNQPQHF. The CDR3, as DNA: TGTGCCAGCAGCAACAGGGGGAATCAGCCCCAGCATTTT.

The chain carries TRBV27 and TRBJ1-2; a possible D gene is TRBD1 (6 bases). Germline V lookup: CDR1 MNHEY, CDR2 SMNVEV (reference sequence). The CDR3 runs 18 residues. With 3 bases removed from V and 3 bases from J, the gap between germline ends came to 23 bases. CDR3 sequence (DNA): TGTGCCAGCAGTTTGGGACACGGACGGGGCCCACCGTACTATGGCTACACCTTC. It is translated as CASSLGHGRGPPYYGYTF.

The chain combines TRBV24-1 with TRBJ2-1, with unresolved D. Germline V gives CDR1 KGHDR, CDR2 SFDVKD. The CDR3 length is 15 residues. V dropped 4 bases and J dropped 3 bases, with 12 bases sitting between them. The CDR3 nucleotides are TGTGCCACCAGTGACTCCACTGAGCACTACAATGAGCAGTTCTTC. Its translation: CATSDSTEHYNEQFF.

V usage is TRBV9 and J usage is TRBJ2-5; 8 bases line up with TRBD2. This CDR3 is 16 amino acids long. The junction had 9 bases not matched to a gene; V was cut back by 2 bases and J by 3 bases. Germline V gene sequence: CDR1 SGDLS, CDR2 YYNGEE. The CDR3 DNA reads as TGTGCCAGCAGCGTCCGCGGGGGGCCTCGGGAAGAGACCCAGTACTTC. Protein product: CASSVRGGPREETQYF.